Reported below is one TCR beta chain. The clone's antigen remains unknown. Per-base qualities were not stored, and no clone one base away is much larger. The data are from a study of OX40 agonist ivuxolimab in advanced cancers. Background for the entire study: The costimulatory receptor OX40 (CD134) was targeted by ivuxolimab, a fully human IgG2 agonistic monoclonal antibody. Intravenous ivuxolimab was administered to patients every 2 weeks at six dose levels: 0.01, 0.1, 0.3, 1.5, 3 and 10 mg/kg. Of the approximately 50 patients in dose escalation, 19 had hepatocellular carcinoma, some 15 had melanoma, 9 had renal cell carcinoma and 9 had head and neck cancer. In the dose-escalation cohort, approximately 82% of patients were male, and the mean age was approximately 60 years with a range of roughly 20 to 79. Patients were allowed to have had prior anti-PD-1, anti-PD-L1 or anti-CTLA-4 therapy, and approximately 40% of the dose-escalation patients had been treated with checkpoint inhibitors. Three dose-escalation patients achieved partial responses, one with hepatocellular carcinoma and two with cutaneous melanoma. The point of sequencing TCRbeta in the periphery was to test whether ivuxolimab changed TCR sequence diversity and drove clonal T-cell expansion. The paper reports the monotherapy dose-escalation portion (N of about 56 patients) of the phase I ivuxolimab trial.

Findings and caveats that apply to the study as a whole: Low levels of normalized T-cell clonal expansion were also seen in some nonresponding patients. Which antigens the clonally expanded peripheral T cells were specific for was not determined. Clonal expansion of both CD4+ and CD8+ blood T cells was observed from baseline to week 6 at doses 0.1 to 3.0 mg/kg. In the 0.1-3.0 mg/kg groups, partial responders were among the patients with the lowest normalized peripheral clonal expansion, particularly in CD8+ T cells. On average, CD8+ T cells showed more expanded clones than CD4+ T cells after ivuxolimab.

Patients with autoimmune disease history or receiving systemic immunosuppression were excluded from the trial. In every dose cohort, peripheral blood was drawn for TCR sequencing at baseline, cycle 4 day 1, and cycle 7 day 1. Samples came from an open-label, multicenter, first-in-human phase I dose-escalation trial of ivuxolimab. Adults with locally advanced or metastatic melanoma, renal cell, hepatocellular, or head and neck squamous cell carcinoma were enrolled in the trial. Before TCR sequencing, CD4+ T cells and CD8+ T cells were sorted from peripheral blood as separate populations. Genomic DNA was isolated from the sorted cells so that the TCRbeta CDR3 region could be sequenced. TCRbeta CDR3 regions were sequenced using the immunoSEQ Assay. TCRdb took this table from immuneACCESS and kept in-frame rearrangements with V and J called. Such tables lack part of the clones; where checked against another copy, unresolved V genes explain under half of the gap, and the rest is unexplained. The sample table holds about 61,000 clones, of which approximately 92% were seen once. The ten largest clones add up to roughly 25% of the sample.

This sequence originates from an adult with an advanced solid tumor such as melanoma, head and neck, liver or kidney cancer. The sequenced sample was CD4+ or CD8+ T cells sorted from blood, obtained in a trial of the OX40 agonist ivuxolimab.

CDR3 region: CASSFGPGDEQFF. Read as DNA, the sequence is TGTGCCAGCAGCTTTGGGCCCGGAGATGAGCAGTTCTTC. This sequence uses TRBV7-3 and TRBJ2-1; the D gene lacks a confident call. V drops 3 bases and J drops 8 bases, leaving 11 bases in between. Reading the germline V gene gives CDR1 SGHTA and CDR2 FQGTGA. Including the terminal cysteine and phenylalanine, the CDR3 comprises 13 residues. Only the CDR3 DNA is retained, 39 bases long and in frame from the first base.